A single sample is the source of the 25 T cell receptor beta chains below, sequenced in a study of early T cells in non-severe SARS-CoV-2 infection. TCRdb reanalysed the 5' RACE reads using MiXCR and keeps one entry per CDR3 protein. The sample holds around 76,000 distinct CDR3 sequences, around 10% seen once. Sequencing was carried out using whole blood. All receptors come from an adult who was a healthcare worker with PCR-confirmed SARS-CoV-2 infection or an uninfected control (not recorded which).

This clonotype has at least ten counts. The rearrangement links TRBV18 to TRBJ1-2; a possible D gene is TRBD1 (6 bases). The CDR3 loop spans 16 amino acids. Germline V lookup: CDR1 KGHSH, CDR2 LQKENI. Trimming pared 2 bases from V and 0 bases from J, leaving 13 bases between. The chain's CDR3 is CASSPAYGQTNYGYTF. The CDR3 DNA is TGTGCCAGCTCACCAGCCTACGGACAGACTAACTATGGCTACACCTTC.

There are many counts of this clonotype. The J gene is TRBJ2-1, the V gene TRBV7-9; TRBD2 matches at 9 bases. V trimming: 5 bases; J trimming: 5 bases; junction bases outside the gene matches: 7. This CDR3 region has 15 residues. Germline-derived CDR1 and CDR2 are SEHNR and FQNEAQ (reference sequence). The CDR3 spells CASSPPTSGHNEQFF. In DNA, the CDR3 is TGTGCCAGCAGCCCCCCGACTAGCGGCCACAATGAGCAGTTCTTC.

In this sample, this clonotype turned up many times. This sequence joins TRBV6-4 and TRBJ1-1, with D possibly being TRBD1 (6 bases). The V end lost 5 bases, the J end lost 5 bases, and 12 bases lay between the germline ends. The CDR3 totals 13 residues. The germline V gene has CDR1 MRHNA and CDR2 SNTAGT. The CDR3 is CASSTGLGTEAFF. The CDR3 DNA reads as TGTGCCAGCAGTACAGGGCTCGGGACTGAAGCTTTCTTT.

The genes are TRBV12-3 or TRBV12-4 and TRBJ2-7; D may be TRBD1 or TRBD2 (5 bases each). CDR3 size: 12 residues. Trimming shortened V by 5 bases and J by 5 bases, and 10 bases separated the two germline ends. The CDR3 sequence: CASSPGGDEQYF. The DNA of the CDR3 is TGTGCCAGCAGTCCTGGGGGTGACGAGCAGTACTTC.

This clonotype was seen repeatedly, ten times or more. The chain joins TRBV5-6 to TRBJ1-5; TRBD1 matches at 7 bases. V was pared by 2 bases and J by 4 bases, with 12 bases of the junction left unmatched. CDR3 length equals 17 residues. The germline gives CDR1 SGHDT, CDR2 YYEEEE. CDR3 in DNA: TGTGCCAGCAGCTTCGGGGGACAGTCTTGGCTGAATCAGCCCCAGCATTTT. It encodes CASSFGGQSWLNQPQHF.

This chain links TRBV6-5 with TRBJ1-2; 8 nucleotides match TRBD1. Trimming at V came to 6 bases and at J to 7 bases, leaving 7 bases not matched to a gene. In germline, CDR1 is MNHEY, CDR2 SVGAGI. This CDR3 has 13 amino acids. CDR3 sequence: CASRQRTGFGYTF. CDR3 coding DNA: TGTGCCAGCAGACAAAGGACAGGGTTTGGCTACACCTTC.

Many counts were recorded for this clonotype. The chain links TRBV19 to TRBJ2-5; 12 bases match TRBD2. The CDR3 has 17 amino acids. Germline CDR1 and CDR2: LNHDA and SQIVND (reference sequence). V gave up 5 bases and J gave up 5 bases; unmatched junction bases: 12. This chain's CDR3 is CASSPRTSGAGRETQYF. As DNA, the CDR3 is TGTGCCAGTAGTCCGCGGACTAGCGGGGCCGGCCGGGAGACCCAGTACTTC.

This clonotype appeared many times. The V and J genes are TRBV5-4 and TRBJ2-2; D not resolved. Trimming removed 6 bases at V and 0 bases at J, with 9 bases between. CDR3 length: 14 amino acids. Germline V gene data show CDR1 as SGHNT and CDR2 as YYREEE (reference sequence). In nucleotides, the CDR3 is TGTGCCAGCACAGGAGCCACGAACACCGGGGAGCTGTTTTTT. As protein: CASTGATNTGELFF. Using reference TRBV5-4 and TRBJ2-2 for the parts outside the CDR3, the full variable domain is ETGVTQSPTHLIKTRGQQVTLRCSSQSGHNTVSWYQQALGQGPQFIFQYYREEENGRGNFPPRFSGLQFPNYSSELNVNALELDDSALYLCASTGATNTGELFFGEGSRLTVL.

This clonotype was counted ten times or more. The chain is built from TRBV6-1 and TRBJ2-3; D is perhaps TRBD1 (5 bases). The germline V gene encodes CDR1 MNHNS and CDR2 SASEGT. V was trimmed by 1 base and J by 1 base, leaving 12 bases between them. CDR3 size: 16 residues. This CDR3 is CASSEDARAGTDTQYF. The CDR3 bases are TGTGCCAGCAGTGAAGATGCCAGGGCGGGCACAGATACGCAGTATTTT.

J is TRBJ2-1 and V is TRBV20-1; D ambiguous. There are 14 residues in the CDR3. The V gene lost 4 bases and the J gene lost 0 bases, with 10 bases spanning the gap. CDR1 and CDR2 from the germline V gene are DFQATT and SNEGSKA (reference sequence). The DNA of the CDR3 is TGCAGTGCTACCGAGTTTAGCTCCTACAATGAGCAGTTCTTC. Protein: CSATEFSSYNEQFF.

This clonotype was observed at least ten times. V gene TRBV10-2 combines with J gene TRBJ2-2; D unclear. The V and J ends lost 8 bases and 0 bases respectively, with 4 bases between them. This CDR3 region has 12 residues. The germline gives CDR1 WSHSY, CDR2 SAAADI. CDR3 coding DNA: TGCGCCAGCTACTCGAACACCGGGGAGCTGTTTTTT. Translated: CASYSNTGELFF.

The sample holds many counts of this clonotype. The CDR3 is CASSYPGQPGAYEQYF. The CDR3 DNA is TGTGCCAGCAGTTACCCCGGACAGCCGGGCGCCTACGAGCAGTACTTC. The rearrangement links TRBV6-2 or TRBV6-3 to TRBJ2-7; D might be TRBD1 (6 bases). V lost 2 bases to trimming and J lost 2 bases, with 16 bases between them. From germline, CDR1 is MNHEY and CDR2 SVGEGT. The CDR3 totals 16 residues.

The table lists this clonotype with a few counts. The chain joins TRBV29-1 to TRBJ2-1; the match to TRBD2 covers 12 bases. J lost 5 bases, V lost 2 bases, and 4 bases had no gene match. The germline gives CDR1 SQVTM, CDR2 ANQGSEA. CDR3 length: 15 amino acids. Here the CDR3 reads CSVETSGGHDNEQFF. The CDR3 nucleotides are TGCAGCGTTGAAACTAGCGGGGGGCACGACAATGAGCAGTTCTTC.

The DNA of the CDR3 is TGCGCCAGCAGTCCTCCCCTTCCCGAGCAGTACTTC. Amino acid sequence: CASSPPLPEQYF. This chain joins TRBV10-2 and TRBJ2-7; D gene uncertain. Trimming removed 5 bases at V and 6 bases at J, with 11 bases between. The CDR3 length is 12 residues. Per germline, CDR1 WSHSY and CDR2 SAAADI.

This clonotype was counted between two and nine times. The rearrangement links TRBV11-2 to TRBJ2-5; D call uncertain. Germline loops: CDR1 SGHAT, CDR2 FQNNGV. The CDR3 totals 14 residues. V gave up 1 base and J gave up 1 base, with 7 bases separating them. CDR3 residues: CASSLATAQETQYF. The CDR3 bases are TGTGCCAGCAGCTTAGCAACAGCCCAAGAGACCCAGTACTTC.

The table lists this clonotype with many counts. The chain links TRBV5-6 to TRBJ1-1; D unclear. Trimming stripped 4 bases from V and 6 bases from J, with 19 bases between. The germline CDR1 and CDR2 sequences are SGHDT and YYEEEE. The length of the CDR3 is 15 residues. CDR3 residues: CASSRRADRDAEAFF. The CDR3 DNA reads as TGTGCCAGCAGCCGAAGGGCCGACCGGGATGCTGAAGCTTTCTTT.

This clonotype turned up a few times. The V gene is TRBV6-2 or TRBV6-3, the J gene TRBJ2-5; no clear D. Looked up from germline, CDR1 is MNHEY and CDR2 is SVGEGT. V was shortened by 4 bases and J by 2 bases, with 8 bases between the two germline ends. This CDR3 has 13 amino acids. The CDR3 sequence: CASSSTDQETQYF. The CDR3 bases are TGTGCCAGCAGTTCGACGGATCAAGAGACCCAGTACTTC.

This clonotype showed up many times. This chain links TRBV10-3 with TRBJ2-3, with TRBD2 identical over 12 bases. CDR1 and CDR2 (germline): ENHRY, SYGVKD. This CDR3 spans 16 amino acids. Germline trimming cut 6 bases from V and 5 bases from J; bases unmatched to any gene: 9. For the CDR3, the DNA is TGTGCCATCAGCACTAGCGGGGGGACCGCCGGAGATACGCAGTATTTT. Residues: CAISTSGGTAGDTQYF.

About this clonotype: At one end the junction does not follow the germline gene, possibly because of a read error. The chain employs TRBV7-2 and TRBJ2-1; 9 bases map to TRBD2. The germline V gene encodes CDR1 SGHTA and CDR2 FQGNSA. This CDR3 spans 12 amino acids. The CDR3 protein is CASSPLAGTISF. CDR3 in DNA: TGTGCCAGCAGCCCCCTAGCGGGGACCATCTCCTTC.

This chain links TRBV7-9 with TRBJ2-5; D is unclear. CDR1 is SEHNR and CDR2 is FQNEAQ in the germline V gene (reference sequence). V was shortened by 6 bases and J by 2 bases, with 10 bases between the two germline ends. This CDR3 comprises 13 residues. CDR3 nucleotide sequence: TGTGCCAGCAGTTCCAGCTGGCAAGAGACCCAGTACTTC. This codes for CASSSSWQETQYF.

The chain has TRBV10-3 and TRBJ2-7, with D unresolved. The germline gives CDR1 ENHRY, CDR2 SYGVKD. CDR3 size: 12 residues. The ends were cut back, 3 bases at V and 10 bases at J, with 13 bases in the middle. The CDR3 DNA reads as TGTGCCATCAGTGACGCGCAGTCAGAACAGTACTTC. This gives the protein CAISDAQSEQYF.

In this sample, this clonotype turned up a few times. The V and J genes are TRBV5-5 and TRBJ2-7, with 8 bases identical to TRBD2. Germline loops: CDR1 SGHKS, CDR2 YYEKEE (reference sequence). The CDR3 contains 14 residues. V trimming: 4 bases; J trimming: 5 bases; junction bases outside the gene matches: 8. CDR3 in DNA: TGTGCCAGCAGCGGGATAGCGGGGTCTCACGAGCAGTACTTC. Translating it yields CASSGIAGSHEQYF.

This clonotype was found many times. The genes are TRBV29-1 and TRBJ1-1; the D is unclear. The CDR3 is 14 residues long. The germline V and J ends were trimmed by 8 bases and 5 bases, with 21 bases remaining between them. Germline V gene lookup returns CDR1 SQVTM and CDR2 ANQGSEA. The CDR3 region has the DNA TGCAGCTCCTCAAGTTCCACGGGTTCGACTGAAGCTTTCTTT. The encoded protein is CSSSSSTGSTEAFF.

The CDR3 nucleotides read TGTGCCAGCAGTGGGACAGGGGTGGGTAGCAATCAGCCCCAGCATTTT. This translates into CASSGTGVGSNQPQHF. The chain couples TRBV25-1 to TRBJ1-5; 9 bases map to TRBD1. V was pared by 4 bases and J by 0 bases, with 4 bases of the junction left unmatched. Germline assignment: CDR1 MGHDK and CDR2 SYGVNS. The CDR3 spans 16 residues.

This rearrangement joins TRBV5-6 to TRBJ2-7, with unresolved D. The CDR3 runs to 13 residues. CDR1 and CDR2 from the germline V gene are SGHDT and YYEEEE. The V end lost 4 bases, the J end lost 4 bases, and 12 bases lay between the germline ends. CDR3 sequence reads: CASSPGPTYEQYF. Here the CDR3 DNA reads TGTGCCAGCAGCCCTGGACCTACTTACGAGCAGTACTTC. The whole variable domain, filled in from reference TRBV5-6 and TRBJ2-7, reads DAGVTQSPTHLIKTRGQQVTLRCSPKSGHDTVSWYQQALGQGPQFIFQYYEEEERQRGNFPDRFSGHQFPNYSSELNVNALLLGDSALYLCASSPGPTYEQYFGPGTRLTVT.